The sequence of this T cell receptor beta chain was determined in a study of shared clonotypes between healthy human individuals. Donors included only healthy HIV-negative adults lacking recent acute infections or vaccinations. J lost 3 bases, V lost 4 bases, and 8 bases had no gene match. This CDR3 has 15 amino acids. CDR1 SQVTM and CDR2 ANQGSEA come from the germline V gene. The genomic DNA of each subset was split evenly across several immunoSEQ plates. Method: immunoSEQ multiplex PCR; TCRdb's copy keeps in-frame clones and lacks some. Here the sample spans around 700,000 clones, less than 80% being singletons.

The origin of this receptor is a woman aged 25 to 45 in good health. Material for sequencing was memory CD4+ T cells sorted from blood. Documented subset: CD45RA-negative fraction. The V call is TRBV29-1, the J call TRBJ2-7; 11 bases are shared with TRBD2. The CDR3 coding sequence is TGCAGCGTTGCACTAACTAGCGGGGGATACTACGAGCAGTACTTC. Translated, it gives CSVALTSGGYYEQYF.